A selection of T cell receptor beta chains follows, all from one sample in a study of T cell responses to AZD1222 COVID-19 vaccine. The method was immunoSEQ multiplex PCR; TCRdb's version includes in-frame clones alone and lacks a portion of them. This table has 150,000 to 190,000 clones, about 89% appearing once. The source was peripheral blood, collected 28 days after the second AZD1222 dose. These TCRs come from an adult who received the AZD1222 COVID-19 vaccine. CDR3s include the opening cysteine and the closing phenylalanine or tryptophan. D genes are given only for firm matches. For some rows the clone size is stated as once, few or many, or as a class when expanded; others skip it.

CDR3 protein: CASSEDYEQYF
CDR3 DNA: TGTGCCAGTAGCGAAGACTACGAGCAGTACTTC
J gene: TRBJ2-7
V gene: TRBV19
clone size: -
D gene: -

CDR3 protein: CASSPPGQGVYEQYF
CDR3 DNA: TGTGCCAGCTCACCACCGGGACAGGGGGTCTACGAGCAGTACTTC
J gene: TRBJ2-7
V gene: TRBV18
clone size: once
D gene: TRBD1

CDR3 protein: CAISEYRDKYYEQYF
CDR3 DNA: TGTGCCATCAGTGAGTACCGGGACAAGTACTACGAGCAGTACTTC
J gene: TRBJ2-7
V gene: TRBV10-3
clone size: -
D gene: -

CDR3 protein: CASSPEGSYGYTF
CDR3 DNA: TGTGCCAGCTCACCGGAAGGGAGCTATGGCTACACCTTC
J gene: TRBJ1-2
V gene: TRBV18
clone size: -
D gene: -

CDR3 protein: CASSPGGPSQTQYF
CDR3 DNA: TGTGCCAGCTCACCAGGAGGTCCCAGCCAGACCCAGTACTTC
J gene: TRBJ2-5
V gene: TRBV18
clone size: -
D gene: -

CDR3 protein: CACSDGMGSPLHF
CDR3 DNA: TGTGCCTGCTCCGACGGGATGGGGTCACCCCTCCACTTT
J gene: TRBJ1-6
V gene: TRBV30
clone size: -
D gene: -

CDR3 protein: CASSLDGSPNEKLFF
CDR3 DNA: TGTGCCAGCAGCTTAGATGGGTCCCCTAATGAAAAACTGTTTTTT
J gene: TRBJ1-4
V gene: TRBV7-9
clone size: -
D gene: -

CDR3 protein: CASSPRLAASYEQYF
CDR3 DNA: TGTGCCAGCAGCCCCCGACTAGCGGCTTCCTACGAGCAGTACTTC
J gene: TRBJ2-7
V gene: TRBV9
clone size: -
D gene: TRBD2

CDR3 protein: CASGQFRGEYNEKLFF
CDR3 DNA: TGTGCCAGCGGACAATTCAGGGGAGAGTATAATGAAAAACTGTTTTTT
J gene: TRBJ1-4
V gene: TRBV28
clone size: -
D gene: -

CDR3 protein: CASSPFALGTQYF
CDR3 DNA: TGTGCCAGCAGCCCCTTCGCCCTGGGGACCCAGTACTTC
J gene: TRBJ2-5
V gene: TRBV7-2
clone size: -
D gene: -

CDR3 protein: CASSRTGDTEAFF
CDR3 DNA: TGTGCCAGCAGTCGTACAGGGGACACTGAAGCTTTCTTT
J gene: TRBJ1-1
V gene: TRBV6-4
clone size: -
D gene: TRBD1

CDR3 protein: CASSTGQHNQPQHF
CDR3 DNA: TGTGCCAGCAGCACGGGACAGCACAATCAGCCCCAGCATTTT
J gene: TRBJ1-5
V gene: TRBV5-6
clone size: -
D gene: TRBD1

CDR3 protein: CASSDRLAGEGFSYNEQFF
CDR3 DNA: TGTGCCAGCAGTGACCGACTAGCGGGAGAGGGGTTCTCCTACAATGAGCAGTTCTTC
J gene: TRBJ2-1
V gene: TRBV27
clone size: -
D gene: TRBD2

CDR3 protein: CASRGGVVYGYTF
CDR3 DNA: TGTGCCAGTCGTGGGGGGGTCGTCTATGGCTACACCTTC
J gene: TRBJ1-2
V gene: TRBV19
clone size: -
D gene: -

CDR3 protein: CASSPKLSREDEQYF
CDR3 DNA: TGTGCCAGTAGTCCAAAGCTAAGCAGGGAGGACGAGCAGTACTTC
J gene: TRBJ2-7
V gene: TRBV19
clone size: once
D gene: -

CDR3 protein: CASSFQGKARANTEAFF
CDR3 DNA: TGTGCCAGCAGTTTCCAGGGGAAGGCGAGGGCCAACACTGAAGCTTTCTTT
J gene: TRBJ1-1
V gene: TRBV28
clone size: -
D gene: -

CDR3 protein: CASSYDSYLRAFF
CDR3 DNA: TGTGCCAGCAGTTACGACAGTTACTTGAGGGCTTTCTTT
J gene: TRBJ1-1
V gene: TRBV6-6
clone size: -
D gene: -

CDR3 protein: CASSIGQMNTEAFF
CDR3 DNA: TGTGCCAGTAGTATCGGACAGATGAACACTGAAGCTTTCTTT
J gene: TRBJ1-1
V gene: TRBV19
clone size: -
D gene: -

CDR3 protein: CASSRQGALTEAFF
CDR3 DNA: TGTGCCAGCAGTCGACAGGGGGCCCTGACTGAAGCTTTCTTT
J gene: TRBJ1-1
V gene: TRBV2
clone size: -
D gene: TRBD1

CDR3 protein: CASSLGRRVGTEAFF
CDR3 DNA: TGTGCCAGCAGCTTAGGACGGAGGGTGGGCACTGAAGCTTTCTTT
J gene: TRBJ1-1
V gene: TRBV7-8
clone size: once
D gene: -

CDR3 protein: CASSVAGQKDEQFF
CDR3 DNA: TGTGCCAGTAGTGTAGCGGGACAAAAGGATGAGCAGTTCTTC
J gene: TRBJ2-1
V gene: TRBV19
clone size: -
D gene: TRBD2

CDR3 protein: CAISGDSEAFF
CDR3 DNA: TGTGCCATTTCAGGTGACTCTGAAGCTTTCTTT
J gene: TRBJ1-1
V gene: TRBV10-3
clone size: -
D gene: -

CDR3 protein: CASSPPRGVYGYTF
CDR3 DNA: TGTGCCAGTAGTCCCCCGCGGGGGGTCTATGGCTACACCTTC
J gene: TRBJ1-2
V gene: TRBV19
clone size: -
D gene: -

CDR3 protein: CASSLTGQGNIYEQYF
CDR3 DNA: TGTGCCAGCAGCTTAACGGGACAGGGGAATATATACGAGCAGTACTTC
J gene: TRBJ2-7
V gene: TRBV11-2
clone size: -
D gene: TRBD1

CDR3 protein: CASSKGLFSYNEQFF
CDR3 DNA: TGTGCCAGTAGTAAAGGACTATTCTCCTACAATGAGCAGTTCTTC
J gene: TRBJ2-1
V gene: TRBV19
clone size: -
D gene: -

CDR3 protein: CASSQGRGPGDTQYF
CDR3 DNA: TGTGCCAGCAGCCAAGGGAGGGGGCCCGGAGATACGCAGTATTTT
J gene: TRBJ2-3
V gene: TRBV3-1/TRBV3-2
clone size: -
D gene: -

CDR3 protein: CASSYDRANQPQHF
CDR3 DNA: TGTGCCAGCAGCTACGACAGGGCCAATCAGCCCCAGCATTTT
J gene: TRBJ1-5
V gene: TRBV7-2
clone size: once
D gene: TRBD1

CDR3 protein: CASSALMGVFNTGELFF
CDR3 DNA: TGTGCCAGCAGCGCATTAATGGGGGTCTTTAACACCGGGGAGCTGTTTTTT
J gene: TRBJ2-2
V gene: TRBV11-2
clone size: few
D gene: -

CDR3 protein: CASSLGWGADTQYF
CDR3 DNA: TGTGCCAGCAGCTTAGGTTGGGGGGCAGATACGCAGTATTTT
J gene: TRBJ2-3
V gene: TRBV7-6
clone size: -
D gene: -

CDR3 protein: CSASFNVRKNQPQHF
CDR3 DNA: TGCAGTGCTAGTTTTAACGTCAGGAAAAATCAGCCCCAGCATTTT
J gene: TRBJ1-5
V gene: TRBV20-1
clone size: few
D gene: -

CDR3 protein: CASRQSAGTGWVKLFF
CDR3 DNA: TGTGCCAGCAGACAATCAGCCGGGACAGGGTGGGTAAAACTGTTTTTT
J gene: TRBJ1-4
V gene: TRBV28
clone size: -
D gene: TRBD1

CDR3 protein: CASSVGTNEKLFF
CDR3 DNA: TGTGCCAGCAGCGTAGGGACTAATGAAAAACTGTTTTTT
J gene: TRBJ1-4
V gene: TRBV9
clone size: -
D gene: -

CDR3 protein: CASRRDSISSYNSPLHF
CDR3 DNA: TGTGCCAGTAGGCGGGACAGCATAAGCTCCTATAATTCACCCCTCCACTTT
J gene: TRBJ1-6
V gene: TRBV19
clone size: -
D gene: TRBD1

CDR3 protein: CASSVGSGNTIYF
CDR3 DNA: TGTGCCAGCAGCGTTGGCTCTGGAAACACCATATATTTT
J gene: TRBJ1-3
V gene: TRBV9
clone size: -
D gene: -

CDR3 protein: CASREGAAGNTIYF
CDR3 DNA: TGTGCCAGTAGAGAGGGGGCTGCGGGAAACACCATATATTTT
J gene: TRBJ1-3
V gene: TRBV19
clone size: -
D gene: TRBD1

CDR3 protein: CARTKSAGHETQYF
CDR3 DNA: TGTGCCAGAACAAAATCCGCAGGGCACGAGACCCAGTACTTC
J gene: TRBJ2-5
V gene: TRBV21-1
clone size: -
D gene: -

CDR3 protein: CASRGRNTGELFF
CDR3 DNA: TGTGCCAGCAGAGGCCGGAACACCGGGGAGCTGTTTTTT
J gene: TRBJ2-2
V gene: TRBV27
clone size: few
D gene: -

CDR3 protein: CASSSTGALNEKLFF
CDR3 DNA: TGCGCCAGCAGCTCGACAGGGGCCTTAAATGAAAAACTGTTTTTT
J gene: TRBJ1-4
V gene: TRBV5-1
clone size: -
D gene: TRBD1

CDR3 protein: CASSQDLGYQETQYF
CDR3 DNA: TGTGCCAGCAGCCAAGATTTGGGGTACCAAGAGACCCAGTACTTC
J gene: TRBJ2-5
V gene: TRBV14
clone size: -
D gene: -

CDR3 protein: CSVDSSYTF
CDR3 DNA: TGCAGCGTTGATAGTTCCTACACCTTC
J gene: TRBJ1-2
V gene: TRBV29-1
clone size: -
D gene: -

CDR3 protein: CASSLDRWLAGGGTGELFF
CDR3 DNA: TGTGCCAGCAGCTTAGATCGGTGGCTAGCGGGAGGGGGCACCGGGGAGCTGTTTTTT
J gene: TRBJ2-2
V gene: TRBV7-2
clone size: -
D gene: TRBD2

CDR3 protein: CATSSPAGGEDEKLFF
CDR3 DNA: TGTGCCACCAGCAGCCCTGCAGGGGGCGAGGATGAAAAACTGTTTTTT
J gene: TRBJ1-4
V gene: TRBV15
clone size: -
D gene: TRBD1

CDR3 protein: CASSPGLAGDTQYF
CDR3 DNA: TGTGCCAGCTCACCCGGACTAGCGGGTGATACGCAGTATTTT
J gene: TRBJ2-3
V gene: TRBV18
clone size: -
D gene: TRBD2

CDR3 protein: CASSLMGVYEQYF
CDR3 DNA: TGTGCCAGCAGTTTGATGGGTGTCTACGAGCAGTACTTC
J gene: TRBJ2-7
V gene: TRBV28
clone size: -
D gene: -

CDR3 protein: CASSTRDSDNSPLHF
CDR3 DNA: TGTGCCAGCAGCACCCGGGACAGTGATAATTCACCCCTCCACTTT
J gene: TRBJ1-6
V gene: TRBV7-9
clone size: -
D gene: TRBD1

CDR3 protein: CASSAQVNQPQHF
CDR3 DNA: TGCGCCAGCAGTGCTCAGGTCAATCAGCCCCAGCATTTT
J gene: TRBJ1-5
V gene: TRBV10-2
clone size: -
D gene: -

CDR3 protein: CASSLARGSTVETQYF
CDR3 DNA: TGTGCCAGCAGCTTGGCGAGGGGCTCAACAGTAGAGACCCAGTACTTC
J gene: TRBJ2-5
V gene: TRBV5-4
clone size: once
D gene: -

CDR3 protein: CASSSRTGGPSGTQYF
CDR3 DNA: TGTGCCAGCAGTTCCAGGACAGGGGGCCCATCGGGGACCCAGTACTTC
J gene: TRBJ2-5
V gene: TRBV27
clone size: -
D gene: TRBD1

CDR3 protein: CASGRGTAEAFF
CDR3 DNA: TGTGCCAGCGGCCGGGGGACCGCTGAAGCTTTCTTT
J gene: TRBJ1-1
V gene: TRBV7-9
clone size: -
D gene: -

CDR3 protein: CASSPWDPPYEQYF
CDR3 DNA: TGTGCCAGCAGCCCATGGGACCCTCCCTACGAGCAGTACTTC
J gene: TRBJ2-7
V gene: TRBV14
clone size: -
D gene: -

CDR3 protein: CASSLGGGRYNEQFF
CDR3 DNA: TGTGCCAGCAGCTTAGGCGGGGGACGCTACAATGAGCAGTTCTTC
J gene: TRBJ2-1
V gene: TRBV7-9
clone size: once
D gene: TRBD2

CDR3 protein: CASSLSLGGYTF
CDR3 DNA: TGTGCCAGCAGTTTATCATTAGGTGGCTACACCTTC
J gene: TRBJ1-2
V gene: TRBV28
clone size: -
D gene: -

CDR3 protein: CASSFLRTAEAFF
CDR3 DNA: TGTGCCAGCAGTTTCCTTCGGACAGCCGAAGCTTTCTTT
J gene: TRBJ1-1
V gene: TRBV6-2/TRBV6-3
clone size: -
D gene: -

CDR3 protein: CASSVDSWNTEAFF
CDR3 DNA: TGTGCCAGCAGTGTGGACAGTTGGAACACTGAAGCTTTCTTT
J gene: TRBJ1-1
V gene: TRBV2
clone size: -
D gene: -

CDR3 protein: CASSVGGSTDTQYF
CDR3 DNA: TGTGCCAGCAGCGTAGGAGGGAGCACAGATACGCAGTATTTT
J gene: TRBJ2-3
V gene: TRBV9
clone size: -
D gene: -

CDR3 protein: CASSYSWQNTEAFF
CDR3 DNA: TGTGCCAGCAGTTACTCTTGGCAGAACACTGAAGCTTTCTTT
J gene: TRBJ1-1
V gene: TRBV6-2/TRBV6-3
clone size: -
D gene: -

CDR3 protein: CASSYSTGSNTEAFF
CDR3 DNA: TGTGCCAGCAGTTACTCTACAGGGTCGAACACTGAAGCTTTCTTT
J gene: TRBJ1-1
V gene: TRBV6-5
clone size: once
D gene: -